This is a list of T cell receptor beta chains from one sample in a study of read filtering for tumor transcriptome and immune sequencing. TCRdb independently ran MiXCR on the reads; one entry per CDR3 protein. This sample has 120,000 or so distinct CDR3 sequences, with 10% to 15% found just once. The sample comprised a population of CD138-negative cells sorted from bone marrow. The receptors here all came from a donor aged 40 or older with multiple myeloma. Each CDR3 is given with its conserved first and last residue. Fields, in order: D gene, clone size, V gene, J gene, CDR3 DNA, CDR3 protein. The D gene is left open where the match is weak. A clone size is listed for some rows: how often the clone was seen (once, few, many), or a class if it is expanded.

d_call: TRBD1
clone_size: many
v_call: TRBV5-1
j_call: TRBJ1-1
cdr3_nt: TGCGCCAGCAGCCAAACAGGGGCGGGCACTGAAGCTTTCTTT
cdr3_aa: CASSQTGAGTEAFF

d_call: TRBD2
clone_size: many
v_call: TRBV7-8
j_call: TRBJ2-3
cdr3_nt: TGTGCCAGCACCACGGGGGGGACAGATACGCAGTATTTT
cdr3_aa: CASTTGGTDTQYF

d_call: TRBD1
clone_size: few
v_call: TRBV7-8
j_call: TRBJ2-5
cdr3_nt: TGTGCCAGCAGCCCTTCGACAGGGGGCACGAAGACCCAGTACTTC
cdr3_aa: CASSPSTGGTKTQYF

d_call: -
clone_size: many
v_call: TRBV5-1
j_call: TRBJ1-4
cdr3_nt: TGCGCCAGCAGCTTGGTGGGCAGCACTAATGAAAAACTGTTTTTT
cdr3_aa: CASSLVGSTNEKLFF

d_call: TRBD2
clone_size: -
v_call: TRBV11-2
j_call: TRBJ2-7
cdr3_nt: TGTGCCAGCAGCAGGGCGGGAGGCTTCTACGAGCAGTACTTC
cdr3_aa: CASSRAGGFYEQYF

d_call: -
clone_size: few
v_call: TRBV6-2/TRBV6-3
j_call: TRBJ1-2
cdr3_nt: TGTGCCAGCTCGCGACAGGCACCCTATGGCTACACCTTC
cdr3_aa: CASSRQAPYGYTF

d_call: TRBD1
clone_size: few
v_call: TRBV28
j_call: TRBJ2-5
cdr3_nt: TGTGCCAGCAGTCCGTGGACAGGGGGGGACCAAGAGACCCAGTACTTC
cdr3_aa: CASSPWTGGDQETQYF

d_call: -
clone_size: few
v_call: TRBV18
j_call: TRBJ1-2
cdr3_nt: TGTGCCAGCTCGTCCGGGAGTGGAGGTCGGTACTATGGCTACACCTTC
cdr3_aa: CASSSGSGGRYYGYTF

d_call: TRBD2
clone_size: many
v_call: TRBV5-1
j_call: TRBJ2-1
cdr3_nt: TGCGCCAGCAGCTTGGGGCTCGCGGGGGGGCAATCCGCCAATGAGCAGTTCTTC
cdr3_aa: CASSLGLAGGQSANEQFF

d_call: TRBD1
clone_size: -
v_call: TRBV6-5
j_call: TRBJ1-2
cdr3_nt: TGTGCCAGCAGTTACAGGACAGGTTATGGCTACACCTTC
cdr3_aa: CASSYRTGYGYTF

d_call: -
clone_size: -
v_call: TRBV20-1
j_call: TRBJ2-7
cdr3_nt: TGCAGTGCTCCCGGCCGGGACCTTCTAAGAGAGCAGTACTTC
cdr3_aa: CSAPGRDLLREQYF

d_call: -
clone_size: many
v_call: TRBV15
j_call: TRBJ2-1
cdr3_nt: TGTGCCACCAGCAGAGAGGGGGGGCGTGTGTACAATGAGCAGTTCTTC
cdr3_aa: CATSREGGRVYNEQFF

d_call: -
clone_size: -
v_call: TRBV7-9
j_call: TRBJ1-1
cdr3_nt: TGTGCCAGCAGCCCCACGCGGGGGAACACTGAAGCTTTCTTT
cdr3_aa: CASSPTRGNTEAFF

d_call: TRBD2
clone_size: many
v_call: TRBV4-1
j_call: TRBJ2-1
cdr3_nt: TGCGCCAGCAGCCCTAGCGGGCCCCACAATGAGCAGTTCTTC
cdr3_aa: CASSPSGPHNEQFF

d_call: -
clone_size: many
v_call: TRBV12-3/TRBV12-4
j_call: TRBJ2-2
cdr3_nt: TGTGCCAGCAGTTTCGCGGGGTCCGGGGAGCTGTTTTTT
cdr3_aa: CASSFAGSGELFF

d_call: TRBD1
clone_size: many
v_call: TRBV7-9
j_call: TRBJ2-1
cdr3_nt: TGTGCCAGCAGTTTCCCCGGGACAGGGGTCCATGAGCAGTTCTTC
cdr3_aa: CASSFPGTGVHEQFF

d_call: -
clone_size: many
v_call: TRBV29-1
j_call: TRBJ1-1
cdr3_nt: TGCAGCGCCCCGGGAGGGATTAGCACTGAAGCTTTCTTT
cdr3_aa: CSAPGGISTEAFF

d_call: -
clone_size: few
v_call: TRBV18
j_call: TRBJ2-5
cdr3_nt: TGTGCCAGCTCTCGAGAAGCGCAAACACCGGAGACCCAGTACTTC
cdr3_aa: CASSREAQTPETQYF

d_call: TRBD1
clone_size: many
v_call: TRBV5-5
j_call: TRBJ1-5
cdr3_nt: TGTGCCAGCACCAAATCCGGGACAGCTCAGCCCCAGCATTTT
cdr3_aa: CASTKSGTAQPQHF

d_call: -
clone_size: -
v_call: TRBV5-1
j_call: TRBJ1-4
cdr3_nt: TGCGCCAGCAGCTTTCCCAACGACGGAGCAACTAATGAAAGTCTGTTTTTT
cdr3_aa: CASSFPNDGATNESLFF

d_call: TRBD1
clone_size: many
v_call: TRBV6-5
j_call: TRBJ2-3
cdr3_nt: TGTGCCAGCAGCCCGGGACAGAGCACAGATACGCAGTATTTT
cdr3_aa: CASSPGQSTDTQYF